These T cell receptor beta chains were read from a single sample in a study of cytomegalovirus exposure and HLA in healthy donors. The method was immunoSEQ multiplex PCR; TCRdb's version includes in-frame clones alone and lacks a portion of them. This table holds under 200,000 clones, roughly 84% found once. Material: PBMCs. These receptors came from a man aged 25 to 40 in good health and CMV-seropositive. Each CDR3 is given with its conserved first and last residue. D genes are given only for firm matches. Clone size is not always given. Where it is, it says once, few, many or a class for expanded clones.

v_call	cdr3_length	d_call	j_call	clone_size	cdr3_aa	cdr3_nt
TRBV18	16	TRBD2	TRBJ2-1	NA	CASSPPGRSSYNEQFF	TGTGCCAGCTCACCACCCGGGAGGAGCTCCTACAATGAGCAGTTCTTC
TRBV2	15	TRBD2	TRBJ2-3	NA	CASSVSGSVTDTQYF	TGTGCCAGCAGTGTTAGCGGGAGTGTCACAGATACGCAGTATTTT
TRBV29-1	15	TRBD2	TRBJ2-1	NA	CSGTGLADSYNEQFF	TGCAGCGGGACGGGACTAGCGGACTCCTACAATGAGCAGTTCTTC
TRBV6-1	12	NA	TRBJ1-2	once	CASSGYGYGYTF	TGTGCCAGCAGTGGGTACGGTTATGGCTACACCTTC
TRBV5-1	14	NA	TRBJ2-2	NA	CASRPLQNTGELFF	TGCGCCAGCCGCCCACTCCAGAACACCGGGGAGCTGTTTTTT
TRBV7-8	15	NA	TRBJ2-6	NA	CASSPQRSGANVLTF	TGTGCCAGCAGCCCCCAGCGTTCTGGGGCCAACGTCCTGACTTTC
TRBV7-7	13	NA	TRBJ2-1	once	CASSPGSYNEQFF	TGTGCTAGCAGCCCCGGGTCTTACAATGAGCAGTTCTTC
TRBV6-5	15	TRBD2	TRBJ2-1	NA	CASIGLAAFGNEQFF	TGTGCCAGCATAGGTCTAGCGGCCTTCGGCAATGAGCAGTTCTTC
TRBV18	16	TRBD2	TRBJ2-1	NA	CASSPTTSGSYNEQFF	TGTGCCAGCTCACCAACCACTAGCGGATCCTACAATGAGCAGTTCTTC
TRBV9	15	NA	TRBJ2-5	NA	CASSGISERQETQYF	TGTGCCAGCAGCGGGATCTCGGAGAGGCAAGAGACCCAGTACTTC
TRBV5-1	15	TRBD1	TRBJ1-1	few	CASSSHTGAGTEAFF	TGCGCCAGCAGCTCTCATACAGGGGCCGGGACTGAAGCTTTCTTT
TRBV5-5	13	TRBD1	TRBJ1-2	few	CASSSDRAYGYTF	TGTGCCAGCAGCTCGGACAGGGCCTATGGCTACACCTTC
TRBV5-4	13	NA	TRBJ1-2	NA	CASSLGQPGGYTF	TGTGCCAGCAGCTTAGGACAGCCCGGGGGCTACACCTTC
TRBV5-6	15	NA	TRBJ2-1	NA	CASSLDGASYNEQFF	TGTGCCAGCAGCTTGGACGGAGCCTCCTACAATGAGCAGTTCTTC
TRBV19	16	TRBD2	TRBJ2-1	NA	CASSIHGTSGDNEQFF	TGTGCCAGTAGTATACACGGGACTAGCGGGGACAATGAGCAGTTCTTC
TRBV5-6	16	NA	TRBJ2-1	NA	CASSSWLLANHNEQFF	TGTGCCAGCAGCTCCTGGCTGCTAGCGAACCACAATGAGCAGTTCTTC
TRBV20-1	9	NA	TRBJ1-3	NA	CSPSVTIYF	TGCAGTCCTTCTGTCACCATATATTTT
TRBV7-9	16	TRBD2	TRBJ2-1	NA	CASSPPGAGGLDEQFF	TGTGCCAGCAGCCCCCCGGGAGCGGGAGGCTTGGATGAGCAGTTCTTC
TRBV6-5	16	TRBD1	TRBJ2-2	NA	CASSYPRTGGVGELFF	TGTGCCAGCAGTTACCCCAGGACAGGGGGCGTCGGGGAGCTGTTTTTT
TRBV7-9	17	TRBD2	TRBJ2-3	NA	CSSSSSPGAGETDTQYF	TGTTCCAGCAGCTCCAGCCCGGGAGCGGGAGAGACAGATACGCAGTATTTT
TRBV2	15	TRBD1	TRBJ2-3	NA	CASRINRGPTNTQYF	TGTGCCAGCAGGATTAACAGGGGACCCACCAATACGCAGTATTTT
TRBV5-8	16	TRBD1	TRBJ1-6	NA	CASSFGGQGTNSPLHF	TGTGCCAGCAGCTTTGGCGGACAGGGAACGAATTCACCCCTCCACTTT
TRBV18	14	TRBD1	TRBJ1-1	NA	CASSPPDRGPEAFF	TGTGCCAGCTCACCACCTGACAGGGGGCCTGAAGCTTTCTTT
TRBV2	11	NA	TRBJ2-5	NA	CASSVRETQYF	TGTGCCAGCAGCGTTCGGGAGACCCAGTACTTC
TRBV6-5	14	TRBD2	TRBJ2-1	NA	CASSSLAGGNEQFF	TGTGCCAGCAGTTCACTAGCGGGGGGCAATGAGCAGTTCTTC
TRBV6-5	14	TRBD1	TRBJ2-7	once	CASSRDRGSNEQYF	TGTGCCAGCAGCCGCGACAGGGGCTCCAACGAGCAGTACTTC
TRBV9	14	NA	TRBJ1-2	NA	CASSVGGSLYGYTF	TGTGCCAGCAGCGTAGGTGGCAGTCTCTATGGCTACACCTTC
TRBV28	13	NA	TRBJ1-1	NA	CASISGPSGEAFF	TGTGCCAGCATATCAGGGCCCTCTGGTGAAGCTTTCTTT
TRBV7-3	16	TRBD1	TRBJ2-5	NA	CASSLVGTGGQETQYF	TGTGCCAGCAGCTTAGTCGGGACAGGGGGCCAAGAGACCCAGTACTTC
TRBV6-6	15	TRBD1	TRBJ1-1	once	CASSNRGALNTEAFF	TGTGCCAGCAGCAACAGGGGGGCCCTAAACACTGAAGCTTTCTTT
TRBV5-6	16	NA	TRBJ1-1	NA	CASSPIDRFMNTEAFF	TGTGCCAGCAGCCCCATTGACAGATTCATGAACACTGAAGCTTTCTTT
TRBV7-2	15	NA	TRBJ2-5	NA	CASSKGGAGPETQYF	TGTGCCAGCAGCAAAGGGGGGGCGGGCCCAGAGACCCAGTACTTC
TRBV4-1	15	TRBD2	TRBJ2-7	NA	CASSRIIAGGYEQYF	TGCGCCAGCAGCCGAATCATAGCGGGAGGCTACGAGCAGTACTTC
TRBV7-9	16	TRBD2	TRBJ2-3	NA	CASSFFQAGGTDTQYF	TGTGCCAGCAGCTTTTTTCAAGCGGGAGGCACAGATACGCAGTATTTT
TRBV7-2	15	TRBD1	TRBJ2-5	NA	CASSPTRDRVTAQYF	TGTGCCAGCAGCCCGACCCGGGACAGGGTCACGGCCCAGTACTTC
TRBV7-2	14	NA	TRBJ1-1	NA	CASSLNGGNTEAFF	TGTGCCAGCAGCTTAAACGGGGGGAACACTGAAGCTTTCTTT
TRBV9	13	NA	TRBJ2-5	NA	CASSVDDSETQYF	TGTGCCAGCAGCGTAGACGACTCCGAGACCCAGTACTTC
TRBV18	16	TRBD2	TRBJ2-3	once	CASSPNGLAGTDTQYF	TGTGCCAGCTCGCCAAATGGACTAGCGGGCACAGATACGCAGTATTTT
TRBV11-2	16	NA	TRBJ2-2	NA	CASSLGRGLNTGELFF	TGTGCCAGCAGCTTAGGGCGGGGACTGAACACCGGGGAGCTGTTTTTT
TRBV11-2	12	TRBD1	TRBJ2-1	NA	CASSRDRGETFF	TGTGCCAGCAGCCGGGACAGGGGAGAAACGTTCTTC
TRBV5-1	16	TRBD2	TRBJ2-3	few	CASREGTSGLTDTQYF	TGCGCCAGCAGGGAGGGGACTAGCGGGCTAACAGATACGCAGTATTTT